This is a list of T cell receptor beta chains from one sample in a study of shared clonotypes between healthy human individuals. Repertoires were generated with immunoSEQ multiplex PCR, while TCRdb's copy carries only in-frame clones and drops some. Of hundreds of thousands of clones detected, more than 75% appear once; the ten largest clones hold around 13%. Sequencing was done on a sample of PBMCs. The receptors were sampled from a woman aged 40 to 50 in good health. Some clones in this sample may be carry-over from other donors' samples. CDR3s include the opening cysteine and the closing phenylalanine or tryptophan. The D gene is left open where the match is weak. The size of a clone is reported for some rows only, either as once, few or many, or as a class for expanded clones.

DNA: TGTGCCAGCAGCTTGGTAGGCAGCGGGAGGGAGAACACCGGGGAGCTGTTTTTT; CDR3: CASSLVGSGRENTGELFF; J: TRBJ2-2; size: few; V: TRBV5-4; D: TRBD2
DNA: TGCGCCAGCAGCCTTGTCGACTCAAGGGCTGAAGCTTTCTTT; CDR3: CASSLVDSRAEAFF; J: TRBJ1-1; size: NA; V: TRBV4-1; D: NA
DNA: TGTGCCAGTAACCTAGCAGCTAGCGGGGGGTACAATGAGCAGTTCTTC; CDR3: CASNLAASGGYNEQFF; J: TRBJ2-1; size: NA; V: TRBV19; D: TRBD2
DNA: TGTGCCAGCAGCGTTGGGCTAGCAGTTTCCGAGCAGTACTTC; CDR3: CASSVGLAVSEQYF; J: TRBJ2-7; size: NA; V: TRBV9; D: NA
DNA: TGTGCCTGGAGCAGACTAGCGACCTCCTACAATGAGCAGTTCTTC; CDR3: CAWSRLATSYNEQFF; J: TRBJ2-1; size: few; V: TRBV30; D: TRBD2
DNA: TGTGCCAGCAGTCCACTAGCGGGAGGTAGCGGGGAGCTGTTTTTT; CDR3: CASSPLAGGSGELFF; J: TRBJ2-2; size: NA; V: TRBV6-1; D: TRBD2
DNA: TGTGCCAGCAGTTATTGGGACATACCAAGCCTTAAGGCCAACGTCCTGACTTTC; CDR3: CASSYWDIPSLKANVLTF; J: TRBJ2-6; size: NA; V: TRBV28; D: NA
DNA: TGTGCCAGCAGTTTATCCGGCGGGCTAGGTAATGAGCAGTTCTTC; CDR3: CASSLSGGLGNEQFF; J: TRBJ2-1; size: NA; V: TRBV27; D: NA
DNA: TGTGCCAGCAGCTCTCCGGCGTCGGACATTCAGTACTTC; CDR3: CASSSPASDIQYF; J: TRBJ2-4; size: NA; V: TRBV5-4; D: NA
DNA: TGTGCCAGCAGCTTAGGCTCAGGGGCCTCCTACAATGAGCAGTTCTTC; CDR3: CASSLGSGASYNEQFF; J: TRBJ2-1; size: NA; V: TRBV7-2; D: NA
DNA: TGTGCCAGCAGGGGCGTCGGCTATGGCTACACCTTC; CDR3: CASRGVGYGYTF; J: TRBJ1-2; size: NA; V: TRBV2; D: NA
DNA: TGCGCCAGCAGGATGCCGGGACTAGCGAAGAATGAGCAGTTCTTC; CDR3: CASRMPGLAKNEQFF; J: TRBJ2-1; size: NA; V: TRBV10-2; D: TRBD2
DNA: TGTGCCAGCAGCTTAGGGGGGGCGCCGAACGAGCAGTACTTC; CDR3: CASSLGGAPNEQYF; J: TRBJ2-7; size: NA; V: TRBV7-2; D: NA
DNA: TGTGCCAGCAGACAGGGCTCCTTCAGCTCCTACAATGAGCAGTTCTTC; CDR3: CASRQGSFSSYNEQFF; J: TRBJ2-1; size: NA; V: TRBV28; D: NA
DNA: TGTGCCAGCAGCGTCATTCCAACCGGGACAGGGGTTAATGGCTACACCTTC; CDR3: CASSVIPTGTGVNGYTF; J: TRBJ1-2; size: NA; V: TRBV9; D: TRBD1
DNA: TGTGCCAGCAGCTATACCAGAACCGGGACAGGAAAATACGAGCAGTACTTC; CDR3: CASSYTRTGTGKYEQYF; J: TRBJ2-7; size: NA; V: TRBV28; D: TRBD1
DNA: TGTGCCAGCAGCCCCAGACTAGCGGGATCCTACGAGCAGTACTTC; CDR3: CASSPRLAGSYEQYF; J: TRBJ2-7; size: once; V: TRBV5-8; D: TRBD2
DNA: TGTGCCTGGAGTGTCGGAGACTACGAGCAGTACTTC; CDR3: CAWSVGDYEQYF; J: TRBJ2-7; size: NA; V: TRBV30; D: NA
DNA: TGTGCCAGCAGCTCAGGGGGAGTTGGCAATCAGCCCCAGCATTTT; CDR3: CASSSGGVGNQPQHF; J: TRBJ1-5; size: NA; V: TRBV7-9; D: TRBD1
DNA: TGTGCCAGTAGTATTCGCCGGGAGCAGCCCCAGCATTTT; CDR3: CASSIRREQPQHF; J: TRBJ1-5; size: NA; V: TRBV19; D: NA
DNA: TGCAGCGTCGCCGGGACAGAGAACACTGAAGCTTTCTTT; CDR3: CSVAGTENTEAFF; J: TRBJ1-1; size: NA; V: TRBV29-1; D: TRBD1
DNA: TGTGCTAGCAGCCCCTGGTTGGAAGGAACCGGGGAGCTGTTTTTT; CDR3: CASSPWLEGTGELFF; J: TRBJ2-2; size: NA; V: TRBV7-7; D: NA
DNA: TGTGCCAGCAGTTACCCCGGGAGCGCTAACTATGGCTACACCTTC; CDR3: CASSYPGSANYGYTF; J: TRBJ1-2; size: NA; V: TRBV6-6; D: NA
DNA: TGTGCCAGTAGTCCCGACACCCAAGAGACCCAGTACTTC; CDR3: CASSPDTQETQYF; J: TRBJ2-5; size: NA; V: TRBV19; D: NA
DNA: TGCAGTGCCTACAGGGCTACGGAGCAGTACTTC; CDR3: CSAYRATEQYF; J: TRBJ2-7; size: NA; V: TRBV20-1; D: NA
DNA: TGTGCCAGCAGCCGTGGGGGACTCACCGGGGAGCTGTTTTTT; CDR3: CASSRGGLTGELFF; J: TRBJ2-2; size: NA; V: TRBV7-9; D: NA
DNA: TGTGCCACCAGCAAGGACAGGGTGAAAAACATTCAGTACTTC; CDR3: CATSKDRVKNIQYF; J: TRBJ2-4; size: NA; V: TRBV15; D: TRBD1
DNA: TGTGCCAGCCTCTCCGAACTAGCGGGAGGGATATACGAGCAGTACTTC; CDR3: CASLSELAGGIYEQYF; J: TRBJ2-7; size: NA; V: TRBV2; D: TRBD2
DNA: TGTGCCAGTAGTATCGCGGGACTAGCAAGCTCCTACGAGCAGTACTTC; CDR3: CASSIAGLASSYEQYF; J: TRBJ2-7; size: NA; V: TRBV19; D: TRBD2
DNA: TGTGCCAGCAGCGTAGGGGGGTCGAGCAATCAGCCCCAGCATTTT; CDR3: CASSVGGSSNQPQHF; J: TRBJ1-5; size: few; V: TRBV9; D: NA